This record concerns one T cell receptor (beta chain) sequence. This entry belongs to a study of blood T cell repertoires in COVID-19. The wider study: Samples taken during acute and convalescent COVID-19 were collected in the United States, Italy and Spain.

Methods used by the authors: Nucleated cell counts were estimated from reference gene primer amplification. Measured with immunoSEQ multiplex PCR; TCRdb has only the in-frame clones, and not every one. V and J calls plus clone size are reproduced from that table; the DNA served to infer D and trimming. The data contain around 100,000 clones, 70% to 90% of them seen just once; the ten biggest clones take up about 3.4%. Source material: peripheral blood. This receptor was identified in a man aged 35 to 55 with acute or convalescent COVID-19.

The CDR3: CASSQAAGRYTEAFF. CDR3 nucleotide sequence: TGTGCCAGCAGCCAAGCGGCAGGGAGGTACACTGAAGCTTTCTTT. The genes are TRBV14 and TRBJ1-1; tentatively, D is TRBD1 (5 bases). Per the germline V gene, CDR1 is SGHDN and CDR2 is FVKESK. The CDR3 contains 15 residues. V was shortened by 1 base and J by 3 bases, with 12 bases between the two germline ends.